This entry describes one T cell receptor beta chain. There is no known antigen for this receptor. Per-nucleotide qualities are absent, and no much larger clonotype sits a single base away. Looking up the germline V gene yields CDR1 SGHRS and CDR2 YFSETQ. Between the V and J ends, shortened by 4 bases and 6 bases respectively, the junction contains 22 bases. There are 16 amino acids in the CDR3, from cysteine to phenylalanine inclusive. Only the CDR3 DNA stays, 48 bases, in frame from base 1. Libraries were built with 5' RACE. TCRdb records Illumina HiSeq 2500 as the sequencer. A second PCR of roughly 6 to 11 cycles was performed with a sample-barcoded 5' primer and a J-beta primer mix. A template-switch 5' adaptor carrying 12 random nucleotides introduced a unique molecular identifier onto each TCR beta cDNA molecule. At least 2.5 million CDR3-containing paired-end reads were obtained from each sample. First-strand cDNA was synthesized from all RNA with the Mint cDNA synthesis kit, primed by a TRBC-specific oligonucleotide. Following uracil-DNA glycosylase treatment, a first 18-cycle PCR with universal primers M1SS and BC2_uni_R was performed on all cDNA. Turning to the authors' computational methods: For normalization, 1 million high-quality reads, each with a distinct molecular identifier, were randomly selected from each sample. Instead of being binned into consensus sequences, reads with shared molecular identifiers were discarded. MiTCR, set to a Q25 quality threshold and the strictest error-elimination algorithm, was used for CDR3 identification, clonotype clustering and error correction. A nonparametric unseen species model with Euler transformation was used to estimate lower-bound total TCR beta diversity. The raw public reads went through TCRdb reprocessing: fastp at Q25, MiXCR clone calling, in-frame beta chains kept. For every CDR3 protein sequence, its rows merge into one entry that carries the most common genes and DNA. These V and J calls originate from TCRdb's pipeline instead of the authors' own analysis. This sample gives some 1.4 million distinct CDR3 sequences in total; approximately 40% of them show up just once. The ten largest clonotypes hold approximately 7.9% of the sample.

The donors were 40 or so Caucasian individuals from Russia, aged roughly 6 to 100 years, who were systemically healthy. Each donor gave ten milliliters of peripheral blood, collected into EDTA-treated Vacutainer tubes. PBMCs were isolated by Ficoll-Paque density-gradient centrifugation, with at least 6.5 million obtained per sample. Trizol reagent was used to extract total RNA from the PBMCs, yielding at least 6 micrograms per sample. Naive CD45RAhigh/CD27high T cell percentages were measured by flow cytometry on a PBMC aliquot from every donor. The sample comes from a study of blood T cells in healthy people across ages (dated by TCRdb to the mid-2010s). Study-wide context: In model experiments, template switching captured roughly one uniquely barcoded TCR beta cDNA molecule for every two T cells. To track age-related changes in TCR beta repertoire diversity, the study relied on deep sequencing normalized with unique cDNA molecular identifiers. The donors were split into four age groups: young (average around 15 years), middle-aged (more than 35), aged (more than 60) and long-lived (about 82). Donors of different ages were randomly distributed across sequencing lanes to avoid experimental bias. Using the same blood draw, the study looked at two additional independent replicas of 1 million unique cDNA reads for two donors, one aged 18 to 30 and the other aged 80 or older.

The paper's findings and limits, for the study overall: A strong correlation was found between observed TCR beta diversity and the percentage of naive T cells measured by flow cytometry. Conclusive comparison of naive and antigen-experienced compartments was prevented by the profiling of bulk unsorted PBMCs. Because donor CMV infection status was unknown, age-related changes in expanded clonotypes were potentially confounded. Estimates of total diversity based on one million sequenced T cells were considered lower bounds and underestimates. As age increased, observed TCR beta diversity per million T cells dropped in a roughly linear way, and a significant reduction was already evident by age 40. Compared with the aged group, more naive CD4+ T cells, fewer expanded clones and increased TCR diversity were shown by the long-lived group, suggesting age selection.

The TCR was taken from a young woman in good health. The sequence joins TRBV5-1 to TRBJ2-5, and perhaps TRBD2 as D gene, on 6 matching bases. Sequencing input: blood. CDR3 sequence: CASSPWGELDLKTQYF. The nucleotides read TGCGCCAGCAGCCCCTGGGGGGAGCTTGATTTAAAGACCCAGTACTTC.